This passage covers 22 T cell receptor beta chains from one sample sequenced in a study of blood T cells in healthy people across ages (dated by TCRdb to 2014 to 2015). The library relied on 5' RACE. Sequenced using an Illumina HiSeq 2500. A second PCR of roughly 6 to 11 cycles was run with a J-beta primer mix and a sample-barcoded 5' primer. The public reads were reprocessed in TCRdb via fastp at Q25 and MiXCR, keeping in-frame beta chains. Rows with a matching CDR3 protein are joined into one entry that keeps the most common DNA and genes. Counted in this sample were about a million distinct CDR3 sequences; 35% to 45% of them appeared once. The top ten clonotypes cover roughly 14% of the sample. Sequencing used blood. These receptors were collected from a man in his late teens or twenties in good health.

This clonotype was counted a few times. The chain has TRBV6-2 or TRBV6-3 and TRBJ2-6, with 10 bases lining up with TRBD1. This CDR3 has 17 residues. V lost 5 bases and J lost 0; bases outside the gene matches: 4. Looked up from germline, CDR1 is MNHEY and CDR2 is SVGEGT. The CDR3 DNA reads TGTGCCAGCAGTCGGGACAGGGGAAGCTCTGGGGCCAACGTCCTGACTTTC. This encodes CASSRDRGSSGANVLTF.

The chain links TRBV2 to TRBJ2-3; 10 bases agree with TRBD2. CDR1 and CDR2 from the germline V gene are SNHLY and FYNNEI. The CDR3 sequence is 15 residues long. V shed 6 bases, J shed 2 bases, and the junction held 5 bases outside the gene matches. In DNA form, the CDR3 reads TGTGCCAGCAGCGCGGGACTAGCGTTCACAGATACGCAGTATTTT. The encoded protein is CASSAGLAFTDTQYF.

This clonotype was recorded a few times. The rearrangement joins TRBV28 to TRBJ2-2; D might be TRBD1 or TRBD2, each matching 6 bases. Germline CDR1 is MDHEN and CDR2 is SYDVKM. The CDR3 is 12 residues long. The CDR3 sequence is CGSGGGTGELFF. The DNA of the CDR3 is TGTGGGTCCGGAGGGGGGACCGGGGAGCTGTTTTTT. Drawing the rest from reference TRBV28 and TRBJ2-2, the complete variable domain is DVKVTQSSRYLVKRTGEKVFLECVQDMDHENMFWYRQDPGLGLRLIYFSYDVKMKEKGDIPEGYSVSREKKERFSLILESASTNQTSMYLCGSGGGTGELFFGEGSRLTVL.

This clonotype was seen only once. This sequence joins TRBV20-1 and TRBJ1-5; TRBD1 matches at 7 bases. The CDR3 runs 16 residues. V dropped 2 bases and J dropped 5; count of bases not matched to a gene: 12. Germline lookup yields CDR1 DFQATT and CDR2 SNEGSKA (reference sequence). The CDR3: CSARPSGGRIHQPQHF. The CDR3 bases are TGCAGTGCTAGACCCTCAGGGGGGCGAATTCATCAGCCCCAGCATTTT.

In this sample, this clonotype turned up a few times. The gene calls are TRBV27 and TRBJ2-1; 12 bases line up with TRBD1. The CDR3 is made up of 15 amino acids. Germline trimming cut 5 bases from V and 6 bases from J; bases unmatched to any gene: 5. CDR1 is MNHEY, CDR2 SMNVEV, per germline (reference sequence). The CDR3 region has the DNA TGTGCCAGCAGTCTCGGGACAGGGGGCTTCAATGAGCAGTTCTTC. This encodes CASSLGTGGFNEQFF.

This clonotype was counted between two and nine times. At one boundary the junction diverges from the germline segment, which might be a read error. The chain employs TRBV9 and TRBJ2-1, with D possibly TRBD1 on 6 matching bases. The CDR3 runs 17 residues. Germline values: CDR1 SGDLS, CDR2 YYNGEE. CDR3 nucleotides: TGTGCCGGCAGCGTAGAAGGGCAGGGGCAATCCTACAATGAGCAGTTCTTC. It codes for CAGSVEGQGQSYNEQFF.

The chain employs TRBV9 and TRBJ1-1; TRBD1 is a possible D gene (5 bases). This CDR3 has 14 residues. The V and J ends lost 0 bases and 4 bases respectively, with 10 bases between them. CDR1 SGDLS and CDR2 YYNGEE come from the germline V gene. The CDR3 spells CASSVGLGATEAFF. CDR3 coding DNA: TGTGCCAGCAGCGTAGGGTTAGGGGCCACTGAAGCTTTCTTT.

The chain employs TRBV4-3 and TRBJ2-1, with 9 bases lining up with TRBD2. This CDR3 comprises 18 residues. In germline, CDR1 is LGHNA, CDR2 YSLEER. J lost 1 base, V lost 1 base, and 8 bases had no gene match. The CDR3 DNA sequence: TGCGCCAGCAGCCAAGCCCTCAGTAGCGGGGGATCCTACAATGAGCAGTTCTTC. Translation: CASSQALSSGGSYNEQFF.

The chain employs TRBV9 and TRBJ2-3; 10 bases are shared with TRBD2. Germline-derived CDR1 and CDR2 are SGDLS and YYNGEE. V lost 3 bases and J lost 1; bases outside the gene matches: 5. This CDR3 spans 16 amino acids. The CDR3 nucleotides read TGTGCCAGCAGCGCTCTAGCGGGGGTAGGCACAGATACGCAGTATTTT. Protein sequence: CASSALAGVGTDTQYF.

The chain links TRBV28 to TRBJ1-2, with D unresolved. V shed 3 bases and J shed 6 bases, with 20 bases lying between them. Germline CDR1 is MDHEN and CDR2 is SYDVKM. The CDR3 totals 16 residues. CDR3 nucleotide sequence: TGTGCCAGCAGTTTTTTAGCGACGGTAGGGATTGATGGCTACACCTTC. Its translation: CASSFLATVGIDGYTF.

The gene calls are TRBV4-2 and TRBJ1-1; 8 bases are a match to TRBD1. Germline values: CDR1 LGHNA, CDR2 YNFKEQ. This CDR3 is 11 amino acids long. V lost 3 bases, J lost 10 bases, and 1 base stayed unmatched. CDR3 region: CASSHGTGAFF. CDR3 nucleotide sequence: TGTGCCAGCAGCCACGGGACAGGAGCTTTCTTT.

The chain has TRBV6-2 or TRBV6-3 and TRBJ2-5, with no clear D. The V end lost 6 bases, the J end lost 5 bases, and 13 bases lay between the germline ends. Germline values: CDR1 MNHEY, CDR2 SVGEGT. The CDR3 spans 13 residues. This CDR3 is CASSSFLRETQYF. The CDR3 nucleotides read TGTGCCAGCAGCTCGTTCCTAAGGGAGACCCAGTACTTC.

This clonotype was seen a handful of times. The CDR3 protein is CASSSSGIYNEQFF. CDR3 in DNA: TGTGCCAGCAGCTCTAGCGGGATCTACAATGAGCAGTTCTTC. V gene TRBV7-2 combines with J gene TRBJ2-1, with 9 bases aligning to TRBD2. Germline V gene lookup returns CDR1 SGHTA and CDR2 FQGNSA. This CDR3 contains 14 residues. Trimming at V came to 4 bases and at J to 3 bases, leaving 1 base not matched to a gene.

This clonotype showed up many times. V usage is TRBV7-9 and J usage is TRBJ2-5; a possible D gene is TRBD2 (5 bases). The CDR3 length is 14 residues. V lost 5 bases to trimming and J lost 7 bases, with 17 bases between them. CDR1 is SEHNR and CDR2 is FQNEAQ in the germline V gene (reference sequence). CDR3 DNA: TGTGCCAGCAGCAGTGGACTTCCAGAAGGGACCCAGTACTTC. Protein: CASSSGLPEGTQYF.

This clonotype was seen more than once but under ten times. The chain employs TRBV7-2 and TRBJ1-1, with D possibly being TRBD1 (5 bases). Trimming left V 5 bases short and J 4 bases short, with 11 bases between. The CDR3 covers 13 residues. The V gene's germline CDR1 is SGHTA and CDR2 FQGNSA. Here the CDR3 DNA reads TGTGCCAGCAGCGCGATGACAGCCACTGAAGCTTTCTTT. Amino acids: CASSAMTATEAFF.

This clonotype was seen more than once but under ten times. The rearrangement links TRBV12-3 or TRBV12-4 to TRBJ2-3, with D possibly being TRBD1 (6 bases). Trimming pared 6 bases from V and 2 bases from J, leaving 12 bases between. The CDR3 runs to 14 residues. The DNA for the CDR3 is TGTGCCAGCAGACCAGACAGGCACACAGATACGCAGTATTTT. Translated: CASRPDRHTDTQYF.

Of note for this clonotype: With a much larger clone just one base away, this may be a read error. The rearrangement links TRBV29-1 to TRBJ2-1; TRBD2 agrees at 7 bases. The DNA end lines up better with TRBJ2-7; the J call may be wrong. The germline V gene has CDR1 SQVTM and CDR2 ANQGSEA. The CDR3 runs 14 residues. The CDR3 DNA follows: TGCAGCGTTGAGTCCAGGGAGGGCTACAATGAGCAGTACTTC. Protein sequence: CSVESREGYNEQYF.

The chain is built from TRBV6-2 or TRBV6-3 and TRBJ2-3, with D possibly TRBD1 on 7 matching bases. Germline CDR1 reads MNHEY; CDR2 reads SVGEGT. This CDR3 is built from 14 residues. V was shortened by 10 bases and J by 1 base, with 15 bases between the two germline ends. CDR3 bases: TGTGCCACGGAGGGACAGCATGGCACAGATACGCAGTATTTT. It encodes CATEGQHGTDTQYF.

This clonotype was observed a handful of times. The chain employs TRBV5-1 and TRBJ2-3, with TRBD2 matching 11 bases. The CDR3 is 15 amino acids. V lost 4 bases to trimming and J lost 6 bases; unmatched junction nucleotides: 7. Germline CDR1 is SGHRS and CDR2 is YFSETQ. The DNA for the CDR3 is TGCGCCAGCAGCCATCTAGCGGGGGGTTCTGATACGCAGTATTTT. Protein sequence: CASSHLAGGSDTQYF. Full variable domain (remainder filled in from reference TRBV5-1 and TRBJ2-3): KAGVTQTPRYLIKTRGQQVTLSCSPISGHRSVSWYQQTPGQGLQFLFEYFSETQRNKGNFPGRFSGRQFSNSRSEMNVSTLELGDSALYLCASSHLAGGSDTQYFGPGTRLTVL.

This clonotype turned up a few times. The chain recombines TRBV18 with TRBJ1-5; D is unclear. V lost 6 bases to trimming and J lost 4 bases, with 19 bases between them. Germline V gene sequence: CDR1 KGHSH, CDR2 LQKENI. The CDR3 totals 16 residues. The CDR3 loop reads CASSPDGSIGNQPQHF. The CDR3 region has the DNA TGTGCCAGCTCCCCGGACGGGAGTATAGGGAATCAGCCCCAGCATTTT.

The sample holds a few counts of this clonotype. The rearrangement joins TRBV7-2 to TRBJ1-2; D gene unclear. Germline CDR1 reads SGHTA; CDR2 reads FQGNSA. The CDR3 totals 16 residues. V was pared by 5 bases and J by 0 bases, with 16 bases between. The CDR3 here is CASSPSFGRSNYGYTF. CDR3 coding DNA: TGTGCCAGCAGCCCCTCCTTCGGCCGCTCTAACTATGGCTACACCTTC.

On this clonotype: Compared with germline, one end of the junction differs, possibly owing to a read error. The chain employs TRBV6-6 and TRBJ1-5; 8 bases match TRBD1. CDR1 is MNHNY and CDR2 is SVGAGI in the germline V gene (reference sequence). This CDR3 comprises 13 residues. The CDR3 DNA follows: TGCGCCGGCAGCAGGGGGCAAGGGCAGCCCCAGCATTTT. The encoded protein is CAGSRGQGQPQHF.